This T cell receptor beta chain was identified during a study of blood T cell repertoires in COVID-19. Study-level information: Sites in the United States, Italy and Spain provided acute and convalescent COVID-19 samples. T cells, B-cell-depleted T cells, or PBMCs supplied cDNA or gDNA.

The germline CDR1 and CDR2 sequences are MNHEY and SVGAGI. The CDR3 runs to 13 residues. V lost 8 bases and J lost 7, with 14 bases in between. How the authors handled the data: How many nucleated cells were present was estimated from reference gene primer amplification. The protocol was immunoSEQ multiplex PCR, while the TCRdb copy is restricted to in-frame clones and leaves out a portion. V, J and clone size reflect that table, while D and trimming were determined from the DNA. The data hold about 68,000 clones, with around 86% observed a single time. This rearrangement joins TRBV6-5 to TRBJ1-4; D is perhaps TRBD1 (5 bases). Sequences were obtained from peripheral blood. This TCR came from a man aged 25 to 40 with acute or convalescent COVID-19. The CDR3 protein is CASGGGYSEKLFF. The CDR3 bases are TGTGCCAGCGGGGGGGGGTACAGTGAAAAACTGTTTTTT.